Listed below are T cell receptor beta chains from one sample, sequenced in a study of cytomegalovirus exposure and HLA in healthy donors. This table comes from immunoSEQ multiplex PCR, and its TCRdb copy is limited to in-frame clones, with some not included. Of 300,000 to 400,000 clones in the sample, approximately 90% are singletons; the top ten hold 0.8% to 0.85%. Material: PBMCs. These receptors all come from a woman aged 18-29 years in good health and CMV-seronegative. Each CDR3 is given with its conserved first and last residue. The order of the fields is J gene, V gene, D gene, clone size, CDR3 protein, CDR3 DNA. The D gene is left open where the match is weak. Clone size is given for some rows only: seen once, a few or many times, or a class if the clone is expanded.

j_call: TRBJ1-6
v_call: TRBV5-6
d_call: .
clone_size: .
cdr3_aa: CASTIGSRSGSPLHF
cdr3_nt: TGTGCCAGTACCATTGGGAGTCGTTCGGGTTCACCCCTCCACTTT

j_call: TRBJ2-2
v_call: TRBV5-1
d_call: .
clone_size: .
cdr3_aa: CASSLGGNTGELFF
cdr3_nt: TGCGCCAGCAGCTTGGGAGGGAACACCGGGGAGCTGTTTTTT

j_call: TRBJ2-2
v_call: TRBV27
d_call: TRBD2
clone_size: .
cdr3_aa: CASSLSRGGAGGELFF
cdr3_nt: TGTGCCAGCAGTTTATCGCGCGGGGGAGCCGGCGGGGAGCTGTTTTTT

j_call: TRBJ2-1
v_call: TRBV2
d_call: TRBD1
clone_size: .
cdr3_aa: CASSERGQGLDEQFF
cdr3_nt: TGTGCCAGCAGTGAGCGGGGACAGGGCCTCGATGAGCAGTTCTTC

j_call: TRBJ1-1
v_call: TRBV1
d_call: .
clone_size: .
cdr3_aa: CTSSQEVAGNTEAFF
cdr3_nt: TGCACCAGCAGCCAAGAAGTGGCGGGGAACACTGAAGCTTTCTTT

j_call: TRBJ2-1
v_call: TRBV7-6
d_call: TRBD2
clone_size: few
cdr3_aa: CASSHALGGTDNEQFF
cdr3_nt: TGTGCCAGCAGCCACGCTCTGGGGGGGACGGACAATGAGCAGTTCTTC

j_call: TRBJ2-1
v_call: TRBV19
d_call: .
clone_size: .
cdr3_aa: CASSISSLGYNEQFF
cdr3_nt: TGTGCCAGTAGTATAAGTAGCCTAGGATACAATGAGCAGTTCTTC

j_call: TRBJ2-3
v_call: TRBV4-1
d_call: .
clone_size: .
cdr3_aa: CASSLIGGAPDTQYF
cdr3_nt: TGCGCCAGCAGCCTCATTGGGGGGGCCCCAGATACGCAGTATTTT

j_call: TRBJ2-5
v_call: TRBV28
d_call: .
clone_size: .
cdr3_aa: CASSLPIMTVQETQYF
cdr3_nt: TGTGCCAGCAGTTTACCCATTATGACAGTCCAAGAGACCCAGTACTTC

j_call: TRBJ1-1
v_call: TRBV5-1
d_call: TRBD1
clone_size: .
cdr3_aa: CASSLGDRLNTEAFF
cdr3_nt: TGCGCCAGCAGCTTGGGGGACAGGTTGAACACTGAAGCTTTCTTT

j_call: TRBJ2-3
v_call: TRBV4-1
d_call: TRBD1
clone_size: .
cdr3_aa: CASSLQGSGSTDTQYF
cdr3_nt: TGCGCCAGCAGCCTACAGGGGAGTGGGAGCACAGATACGCAGTATTTT

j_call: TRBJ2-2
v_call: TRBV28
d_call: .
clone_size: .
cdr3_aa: CASSFWQGSYGELFF
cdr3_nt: TGTGCCAGCAGTTTTTGGCAGGGTTCTTACGGGGAGCTGTTTTTT

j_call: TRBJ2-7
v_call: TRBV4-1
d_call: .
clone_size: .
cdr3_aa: CASSQVGLSEQYF
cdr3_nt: TGCGCCAGCAGCCAAGTTGGCCTCTCCGAGCAGTACTTC

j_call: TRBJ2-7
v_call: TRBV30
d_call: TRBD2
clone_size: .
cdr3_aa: CAWSSGLAGGPGEQYF
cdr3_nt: TGTGCCTGGAGTTCAGGACTAGCGGGGGGGCCGGGAGAGCAGTACTTC

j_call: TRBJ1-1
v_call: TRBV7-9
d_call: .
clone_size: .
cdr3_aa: CASSHLRQSRYTEAFF
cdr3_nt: TGTGCCAGCAGCCACCTTCGACAGTCAAGATACACTGAAGCTTTCTTT

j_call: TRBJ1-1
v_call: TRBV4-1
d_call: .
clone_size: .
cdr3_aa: CASSHMTDTEAFF
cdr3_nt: TGCGCCAGCAGCCACATGACAGACACTGAAGCTTTCTTT

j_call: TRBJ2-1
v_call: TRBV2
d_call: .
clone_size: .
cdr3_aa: CASSEGIGGILEQFF
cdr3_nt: TGTGCCAGCAGTGAAGGGATCGGAGGGATTCTTGAGCAGTTCTTC

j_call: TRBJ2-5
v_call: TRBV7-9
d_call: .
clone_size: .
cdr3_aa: CASSSYSIPQETQYF
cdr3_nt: TGTGCCAGCAGCTCGTACAGCATACCTCAAGAGACCCAGTACTTC